Included here is one T cell receptor (beta chain) sequence, with context. Measured with immunoSEQ multiplex PCR; TCRdb has only the in-frame clones, and not every one. Of 15,000 to 20,000 clones listed, around four fifths were seen once; the top ten hold 5.1%. The data were taken from a study of CD4+ T cells in melanoma. Unmatched junction bases numbered 10, after V lost 5 bases and J lost 2 bases. Germline CDR1 and CDR2: MNHEY and SMNVEV (reference sequence). The CDR3 runs to 16 residues. This TCR was sampled from a human donor with melanoma. Sample: cells from a culture (not recorded whether cultured in vitro). The V and J genes are TRBV27 and TRBJ2-3; 7 bases match TRBD1. In DNA form, the CDR3 reads TGTGCCAGCAGTAAACCACAGGGGTTAATCACAGATACGCAGTATTTT. The encoded protein is CASSKPQGLITDTQYF.